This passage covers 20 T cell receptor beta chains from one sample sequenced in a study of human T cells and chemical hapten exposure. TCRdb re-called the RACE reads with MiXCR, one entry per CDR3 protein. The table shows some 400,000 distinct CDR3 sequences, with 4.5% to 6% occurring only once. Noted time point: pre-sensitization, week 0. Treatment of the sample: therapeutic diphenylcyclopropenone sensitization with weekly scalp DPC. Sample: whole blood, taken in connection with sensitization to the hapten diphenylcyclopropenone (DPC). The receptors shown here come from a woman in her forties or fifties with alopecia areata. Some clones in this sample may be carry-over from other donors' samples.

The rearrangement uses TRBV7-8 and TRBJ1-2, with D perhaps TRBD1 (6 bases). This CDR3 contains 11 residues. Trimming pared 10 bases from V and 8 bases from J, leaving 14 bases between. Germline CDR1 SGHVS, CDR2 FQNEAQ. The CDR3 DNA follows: TGTGCCACGCCAGGGGAGGAAGGCTACACCTTC. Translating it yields CATPGEEGYTF.

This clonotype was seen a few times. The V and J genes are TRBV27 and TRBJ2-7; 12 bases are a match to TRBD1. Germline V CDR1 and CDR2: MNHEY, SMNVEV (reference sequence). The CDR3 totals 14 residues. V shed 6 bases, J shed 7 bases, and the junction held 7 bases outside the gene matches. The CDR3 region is CASRPGQGAGEQYF. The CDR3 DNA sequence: TGTGCCAGCAGACCGGGACAGGGGGCGGGGGAGCAGTACTTC.

This CDR3 is CASSPRGSGTEAFF. Here the CDR3 DNA reads TGTGCCAGCAGCCCTCGTGGCAGCGGCACTGAAGCTTTCTTT. J is TRBJ1-1 and V is TRBV13; no definite D call. CDR1 is PRHDT, CDR2 FYEKMQ, per germline (reference sequence). V dropped 5 bases and J dropped 4 bases, with 14 bases sitting between them. The CDR3 contains 14 residues.

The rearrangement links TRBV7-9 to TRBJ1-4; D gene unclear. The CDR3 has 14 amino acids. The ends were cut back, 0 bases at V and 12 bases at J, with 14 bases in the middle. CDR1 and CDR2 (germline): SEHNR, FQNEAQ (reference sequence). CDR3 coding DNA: TGTGCCAGCAGCTTAGCGGTCGGCGGAAAAGAACTGTTTTTT. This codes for CASSLAVGGKELFF.

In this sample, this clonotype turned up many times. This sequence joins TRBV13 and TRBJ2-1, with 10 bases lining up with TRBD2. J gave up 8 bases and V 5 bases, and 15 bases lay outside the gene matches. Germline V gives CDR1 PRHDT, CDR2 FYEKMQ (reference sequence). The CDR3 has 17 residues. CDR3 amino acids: CASSQSSGGAWGDEQFF. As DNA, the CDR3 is TGTGCCAGCAGCCAGTCGAGCGGGGGGGCCTGGGGCGATGAGCAGTTCTTC.

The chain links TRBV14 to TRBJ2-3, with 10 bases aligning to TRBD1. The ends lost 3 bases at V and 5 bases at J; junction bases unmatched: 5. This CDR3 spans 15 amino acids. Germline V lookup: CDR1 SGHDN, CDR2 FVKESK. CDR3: CASSQTGGAGDTQYF. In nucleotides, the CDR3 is TGTGCCAGCAGCCAGACAGGGGGCGCAGGAGATACGCAGTATTTT.

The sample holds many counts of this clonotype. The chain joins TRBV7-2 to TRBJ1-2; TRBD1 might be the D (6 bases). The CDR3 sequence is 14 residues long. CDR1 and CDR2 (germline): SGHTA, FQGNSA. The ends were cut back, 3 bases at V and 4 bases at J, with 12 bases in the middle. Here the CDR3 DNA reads TGTGCCAGCAGCTTCCGGGAAGGGGGCTATGGCTACACCTTC. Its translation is CASSFREGGYGYTF.

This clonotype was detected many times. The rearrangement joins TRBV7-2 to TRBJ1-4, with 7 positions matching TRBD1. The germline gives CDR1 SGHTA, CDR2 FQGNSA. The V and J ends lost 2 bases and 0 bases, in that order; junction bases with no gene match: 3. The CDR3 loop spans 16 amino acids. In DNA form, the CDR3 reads TGTGCCAGCAGCTTAAGACAGGGCTCAACTAATGAAAAACTGTTTTTT. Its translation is CASSLRQGSTNEKLFF.

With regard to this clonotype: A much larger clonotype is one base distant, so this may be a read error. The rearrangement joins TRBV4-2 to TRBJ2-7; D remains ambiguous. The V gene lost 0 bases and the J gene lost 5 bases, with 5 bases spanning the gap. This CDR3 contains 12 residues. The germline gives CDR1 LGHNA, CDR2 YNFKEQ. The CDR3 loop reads CASSQDIHEQYF. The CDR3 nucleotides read TGTGCCAGCAGCCAAGATATCCACGAGCAGTACTTC.

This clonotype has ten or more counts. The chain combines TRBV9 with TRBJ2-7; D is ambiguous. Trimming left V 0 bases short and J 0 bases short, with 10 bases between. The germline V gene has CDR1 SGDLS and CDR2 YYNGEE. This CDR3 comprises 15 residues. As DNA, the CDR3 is TGTGCCAGCAGCGTAGACCCGCAGAGCTCCTACGAGCAGTACTTC. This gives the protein CASSVDPQSSYEQYF.

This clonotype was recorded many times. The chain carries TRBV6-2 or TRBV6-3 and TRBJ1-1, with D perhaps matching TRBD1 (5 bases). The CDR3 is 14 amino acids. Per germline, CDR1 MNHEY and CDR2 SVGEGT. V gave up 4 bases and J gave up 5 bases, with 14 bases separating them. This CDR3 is CASSFPGAGTEAFF. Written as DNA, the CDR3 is TGTGCCAGCAGTTTTCCCGGGGCCGGGACTGAAGCTTTCTTT.

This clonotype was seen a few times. DNA of the CDR3: TGTGCCAGTTTGGAGGAGGCCTACGAGCAGTACTTC. It encodes CASLEEAYEQYF. The chain combines TRBV9 with TRBJ2-7; TRBD2 is a possible D gene (5 bases). CDR1 is SGDLS, CDR2 YYNGEE, per germline. The CDR3 has 12 amino acids. Trimming cost V 8 bases and J 2 bases, with 11 bases left between them.

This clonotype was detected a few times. This CDR3 is CASSPNPEPNYGYTF. The CDR3, as DNA: TGTGCCAGCAGTCCCAATCCAGAGCCTAACTATGGCTACACCTTC. The chain recombines TRBV6-5 with TRBJ1-2, with unresolved D. The CDR3 sequence is 15 residues long. The V end lost 5 bases, the J end lost 0 bases, and 13 bases lay between the germline ends. Germline-derived CDR1 and CDR2 are MNHEY and SVGAGI.

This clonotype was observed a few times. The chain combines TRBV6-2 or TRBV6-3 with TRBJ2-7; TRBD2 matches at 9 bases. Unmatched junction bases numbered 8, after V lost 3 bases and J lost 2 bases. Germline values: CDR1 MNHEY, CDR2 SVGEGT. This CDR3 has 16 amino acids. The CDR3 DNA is TGTGCCAGCAGTTATGGTCGAGGACTAGCGCCCTACGAGCAGTACTTC. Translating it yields CASSYGRGLAPYEQYF.

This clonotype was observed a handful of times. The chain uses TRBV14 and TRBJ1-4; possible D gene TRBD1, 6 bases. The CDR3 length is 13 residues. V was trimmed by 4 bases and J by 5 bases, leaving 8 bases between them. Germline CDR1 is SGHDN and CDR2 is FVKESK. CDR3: CASSRTVNEKLFF. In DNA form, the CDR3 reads TGTGCCAGCAGCCGGACAGTGAATGAAAAACTGTTTTTT.

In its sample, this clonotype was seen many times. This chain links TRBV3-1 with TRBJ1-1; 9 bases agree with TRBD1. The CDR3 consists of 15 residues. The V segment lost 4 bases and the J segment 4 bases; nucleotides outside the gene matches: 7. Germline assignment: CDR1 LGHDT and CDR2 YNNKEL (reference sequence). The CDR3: CASSPGQGGSTEAFF. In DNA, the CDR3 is TGTGCCAGCAGCCCGGGACAGGGAGGTAGCACTGAAGCTTTCTTT.

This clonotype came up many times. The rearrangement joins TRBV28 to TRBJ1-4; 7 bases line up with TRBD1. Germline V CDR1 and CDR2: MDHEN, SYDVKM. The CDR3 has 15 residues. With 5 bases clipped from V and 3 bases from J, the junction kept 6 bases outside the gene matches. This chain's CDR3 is CASSRAGGANEKLFF. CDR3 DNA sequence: TGTGCCAGCAGTCGAGCAGGGGGGGCTAATGAAAAACTGTTTTTT.

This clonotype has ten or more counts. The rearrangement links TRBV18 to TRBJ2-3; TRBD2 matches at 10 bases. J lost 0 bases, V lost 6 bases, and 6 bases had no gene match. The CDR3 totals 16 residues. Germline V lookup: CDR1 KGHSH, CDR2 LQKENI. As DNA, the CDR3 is TGTGCCAGCTCCCCGGGACTAGCGTCTAGCACAGATACGCAGTATTTT. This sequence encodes CASSPGLASSTDTQYF.

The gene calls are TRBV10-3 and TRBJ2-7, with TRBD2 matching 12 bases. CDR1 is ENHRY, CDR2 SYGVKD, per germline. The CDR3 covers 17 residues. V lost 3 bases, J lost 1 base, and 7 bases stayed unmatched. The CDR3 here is CAISDPGLAGGSYEQYF. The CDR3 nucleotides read TGTGCCATCAGTGACCCGGGACTAGCGGGCGGTTCCTACGAGCAGTACTTC.

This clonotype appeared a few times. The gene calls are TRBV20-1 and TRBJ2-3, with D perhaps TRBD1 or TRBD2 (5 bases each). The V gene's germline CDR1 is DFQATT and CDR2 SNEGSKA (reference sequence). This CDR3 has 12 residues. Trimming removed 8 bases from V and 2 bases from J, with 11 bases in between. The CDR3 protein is CSPRGDTDTQYF. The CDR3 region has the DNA TGCAGTCCGAGGGGAGACACAGATACGCAGTATTTT.